This TCR beta chain was observed in a study of OX40 agonist ivuxolimab in advanced cancers. Some background on the complete study: Ivuxolimab, which targeted the costimulatory receptor OX40 (CD134), was an agonistic, fully human IgG2 monoclonal antibody. Intravenous ivuxolimab was administered to patients every 2 weeks at six dose levels: 0.01, 0.1, 0.3, 1.5, 3 and 10 mg/kg. Among the 50 to 55 dose-escalation patients, around 20 had hepatocellular carcinoma, roughly 15 melanoma, 9 renal cell carcinoma and 9 head and neck cancer. A male proportion of 75% to 85% and a mean age of roughly 55 years, ranging from roughly 23 to 90, were recorded for the dose-escalation cohort. Prior anti-PD-1, anti-PD-L1 or anti-CTLA-4 therapy was permitted, and roughly two fifths of dose-escalation patients had received checkpoint inhibitors. Partial responses occurred in three dose-escalation patients: two with cutaneous melanoma and one with hepatocellular carcinoma. The point of sequencing TCRbeta in the periphery was to test whether ivuxolimab changed TCR sequence diversity and drove clonal T-cell expansion. The paper describes the monotherapy dose-escalation part (N ≈ 51 patients) of the phase I trial of ivuxolimab.

What the research found in general, with its limitations: Low levels of normalized T-cell clonal expansion were also seen in some nonresponding patients. On average, CD8+ T cells showed more expanded clones than CD4+ T cells after ivuxolimab. Clonal expansion of both CD4+ and CD8+ blood T cells was observed from baseline to week 6 at doses 0.1 to 3.0 mg/kg. Which antigens the clonally expanded peripheral T cells were specific for was not determined. Partial responders in the 0.1-3.0 mg/kg groups had among the lowest normalized peripheral clonal expansion, especially among CD8+ T cells.

With regard to this clone: No cognate antigen has been identified for it. Base qualities are not provided; no much larger clone lies one nucleotide away.

The trial excluded patients who had a history of autoimmune disease or who were on systemic immunosuppression. Peripheral blood for TCR sequencing was drawn from every dose cohort at baseline, at cycle 4 day 1 and at cycle 7 day 1. Samples came from an open-label, multicenter, first-in-human phase I dose-escalation trial of ivuxolimab. Adults with locally advanced or metastatic melanoma, renal cell, hepatocellular, or head and neck squamous cell carcinoma were enrolled in the trial. Before TCR sequencing, CD4+ and CD8+ T cells were separately sorted from peripheral blood. V sheds 0 bases and J sheds 6 bases, leaving 13 bases between their ends. The cysteine opens and the phenylalanine closes a CDR3 of 14 amino acids. Only the CDR3 part of the read is kept: 42 bases, read in frame from the first base. Taken from the germline V gene, the CDR1 and CDR2 loops are SGDLS and YYNGEE. Genomic DNA was extracted from sorted cells for sequencing of the TCRbeta CDR3 region. The immunoSEQ Assay was used for sequencing of TCRbeta CDR3 regions. This immuneACCESS table, as held by TCRdb, lists in-frame sequences with V and J called but not all clones. Of the missing ones, under half trace to an unresolved V gene in checked studies; the others have no known cause. The sample table shows under 40,000 clones, and around 90% are seen once. Clones ranked in the top ten supply 4% to 5.5% of the sample.

The source of this sequence is an adult with an advanced solid tumor such as melanoma, head and neck, liver or kidney cancer. The chain employs TRBV9 and TRBJ2-7; the D segment cannot be called with confidence. The starting material was CD4+ or CD8+ T cells sorted from blood, obtained in a trial of the OX40 agonist ivuxolimab. The DNA sequence is TGTGCCAGCAGCGTAGTTCCGGGCCGGCGCGAGCAGTACTTC. Its protein is CASSVVPGRREQYF.